This T cell receptor (beta chain) was observed in a study of blood T cell repertoires in COVID-19. Study as a whole: Nucleic acid was either cDNA or gDNA, and it came from T cells, B-cell-depleted T cells, or PBMCs.

This CDR3 spans 15 amino acids. Authors' processing steps: Amplification with reference gene primers provided the estimates of nucleated cell counts. Generated by immunoSEQ multiplex PCR, the TCRdb table keeps only in-frame clones and is missing some. V, J and clone size were drawn from that table, and D and trimming were deduced from the DNA. The sample lists roughly 170,000 clones; approximately 74% were seen once. Input material: peripheral blood. V usage is TRBV21-1 and J usage is TRBJ1-5; the D call TRBD1 from the table was never checked on the DNA. TRBV21-1 is classified as a pseudogene. The receptor was derived from a woman aged 80 or over with acute or convalescent COVID-19. The CDR3 reads CASSKAAGGNQPQHF. The CDR3 DNA follows: TGTGCCAGCAGCAAAGCGGCAGGGGGCAATCAGCCCCAGCATTTT.